Following are 15 T cell receptor beta chains from one sample sequenced in a study of shared clonotypes between healthy human individuals. Assay: immunoSEQ multiplex PCR; the TCRdb copy retains only in-frame clones and omits some. The table lists 470,000 or so clones, 60% to 80% of them singletons. The sample comprised PBMCs. The receptors derive from a woman between 40 and 50 years old in good health. Some clones in this sample may be carry-over from other donors' samples.

The V call is TRBV14, the J call TRBJ2-1, with unresolved D. Germline lookup yields CDR1 SGHDN and CDR2 FVKESK. There are 13 residues in the CDR3. V lost 1 base to trimming and J lost 5 bases, with 6 bases between them. The CDR3 coding sequence is TGTGCCAGCAGCCAAGCCCTACACAATGAGCAGTTCTTC. Protein: CASSQALHNEQFF.

Remarks on this clone: Different DNA sequences within this sample yield the same CDR3. The chain carries TRBV7-2 and TRBJ2-2, with 10 bases matching TRBD2. V lost 5 bases to trimming and J lost 8 bases; unmatched junction nucleotides: 5. CDR3 length: 14 residues. Germline CDR1 is SGHTA and CDR2 is FQGNSA. The DNA for the CDR3 is TGTGCCAGCAGCCCAACTAGCGGGACGGGGGAGCTGTTTTTT. Residues: CASSPTSGTGELFF.

This sequence joins TRBV7-8 and TRBJ1-5; possible D gene TRBD1, 5 bases. The CDR3 runs 16 residues. CDR1 and CDR2 from the germline V gene are SGHVS and FQNEAQ. The ends were cut back, 1 base at V and 2 bases at J, with 12 bases in the middle. CDR3 sequence reads: CASSLVSGLGNQPQHF. The DNA of the CDR3 is TGTGCCAGCAGCTTAGTATCAGGGTTGGGCAATCAGCCCCAGCATTTT.

The chain joins TRBV18 to TRBJ2-2; no reliable D call. This CDR3 spans 13 amino acids. Trimming removed 3 bases from V and 7 bases from J, with 9 bases in between. Germline CDR1 KGHSH, CDR2 LQKENI. The CDR3 spells CASSPSTNGELFF. The CDR3 DNA reads as TGTGCCAGCTCACCGTCGACAAACGGGGAGCTGTTTTTT.

This sequence joins TRBV5-1 and TRBJ1-4, with unresolved D. Deletions cut 0 bases from V and 7 bases from J, with 13 bases between. The CDR3 totals 15 residues. The germline gives CDR1 SGHRS, CDR2 YFSETQ. The CDR3 here is CASSLVGSKGEKLFF. CDR3 nucleotides: TGCGCCAGCAGCTTGGTAGGGTCGAAAGGTGAAAAACTGTTTTTT. The full variable domain, completed using reference TRBV5-1 and TRBJ1-4, is KAGVTQTPRYLIKTRGQQVTLSCSPISGHRSVSWYQQTPGQGLQFLFEYFSETQRNKGNFPGRFSGRQFSNSRSEMNVSTLELGDSALYLCASSLVGSKGEKLFFGSGTQLSVL.

The chain is built from TRBV19 and TRBJ2-3; the match to TRBD2 covers 12 bases. CDR1 is LNHDA, CDR2 SQIVND, per germline (reference sequence). This CDR3 spans 16 amino acids. V lost 4 bases, J lost 7 bases, and 9 bases stayed unmatched. CDR3 nucleotide sequence: TGTGCCAGTAGTACTCTAGCGGGAGGGGGTCGGAATACGCAGTATTTT. This sequence encodes CASSTLAGGGRNTQYF.

The chain links TRBV7-2 to TRBJ2-1; TRBD2 agrees at 11 bases. This CDR3 contains 16 residues. Germline trimming cut 2 bases from V and 7 bases from J; bases unmatched to any gene: 7. CDR1 and CDR2 (germline): SGHTA, FQGNSA. The CDR3 region is CASSLRPGLAENEQFF. CDR3 coding DNA: TGTGCCAGCAGCTTACGGCCGGGACTAGCGGAAAATGAGCAGTTCTTC. Full variable domain (remainder filled in from reference TRBV7-2 and TRBJ2-1): GAGVSQSPSNKVTEKGKDVELRCDPISGHTALYWYRQSLGQGLEFLIYFQGNSAPDKSGLPSDRFSAERTGGSVSTLTIQRTQQEDSAVYLCASSLRPGLAENEQFFGPGTRLTVL.

This chain joins TRBV7-2 and TRBJ2-1; TRBD2 matches at 9 bases. Germline V gives CDR1 SGHTA, CDR2 FQGNSA. The CDR3 runs 17 residues. The junction had 9 bases not matched to a gene; V was cut back by 4 bases and J by 2 bases. The CDR3 bases are TGTGCCAGCAGCTCCAGGGGGGCGGGAGGGACCTACAATGAGCAGTTCTTC. It yields the protein CASSSRGAGGTYNEQFF.

CDR3 nucleotides: TGTGCCAGCAGTGTACGGACAGGCATTGAAGCTTTCTTT. Its translation is CASSVRTGIEAFF. The chain couples TRBV25-1 to TRBJ1-1; 7 bases agree with TRBD1. Per germline, CDR1 MGHDK and CDR2 SYGVNS. CDR3 length equals 13 residues. V was clipped by 4 bases and J by 7 bases; unmatched bases: 6.

CDR3 coding DNA: TGTGCCAGCGTCCCACAGGGTGGGGTGGCAGATACGCAGTATTTT. It specifies CASVPQGGVADTQYF. The rearrangement links TRBV5-4 to TRBJ2-3; D may be TRBD1 (6 bases). V lost 7 bases to trimming and J lost 4 bases, with 19 bases between them. This CDR3 is 15 amino acids long. The germline V gene encodes CDR1 SGHNT and CDR2 YYREEE (reference sequence). Full variable domain (missing parts from reference TRBV5-4 and TRBJ2-3): ETGVTQSPTHLIKTRGQQVTLRCSSQSGHNTVSWYQQALGQGPQFIFQYYREEENGRGNFPPRFSGLQFPNYSSELNVNALELDDSALYLCASVPQGGVADTQYFGPGTRLTVL.

Regarding this clone: The identical CDR3 is also encoded by other nucleotide sequences in the sample. This sequence joins TRBV5-4 and TRBJ2-3; D is unresolved. V lost 3 bases and J lost 0, with 2 bases in between. The CDR3 spans 12 residues. Germline loops: CDR1 SGHNT, CDR2 YYREEE (reference sequence). This CDR3 is CASSSSTDTQYF. For the CDR3, the DNA is TGTGCCAGCAGCTCAAGCACAGATACGCAGTATTTT.

The chain's CDR3 is CASSPQAGASGELFF. The CDR3 nucleotides read TGTGCCAGCAGCCCCCAAGCAGGGGCGAGCGGGGAGCTGTTTTTT. V usage is TRBV4-2 and J usage is TRBJ2-2, with D perhaps matching TRBD1 (6 bases). CDR3 size: 15 residues. The V gene's germline CDR1 is LGHNA and CDR2 YNFKEQ. Deletions cut 4 bases from V and 7 bases from J, with 16 bases between.

This clone appeared a single time. The chain couples TRBV7-2 to TRBJ1-3; D call uncertain. With 1 base removed from V and 0 bases from J, the gap between germline ends came to 7 bases. Germline CDR1 and CDR2: SGHTA and FQGNSA. The CDR3 sequence is 15 residues long. Here the CDR3 DNA reads TGTGCCAGCAGCTTAGACAGCCGCTCTGGAAACACCATATATTTT. Its translation is CASSLDSRSGNTIYF.

V gene TRBV5-1 combines with J gene TRBJ2-3; 7 nucleotides line up with TRBD2. Germline lookup yields CDR1 SGHRS and CDR2 YFSETQ. This CDR3 region has 14 residues. V gave up 2 bases and J gave up 4 bases; unmatched junction bases: 4. The CDR3 protein is CASSFGGGPDTQYF. The CDR3, as DNA: TGCGCCAGCAGCTTCGGGGGAGGGCCAGATACGCAGTATTTT. The entire variable domain, with the rest obtained from reference TRBV5-1 and TRBJ2-3, is as follows: KAGVTQTPRYLIKTRGQQVTLSCSPISGHRSVSWYQQTPGQGLQFLFEYFSETQRNKGNFPGRFSGRQFSNSRSEMNVSTLELGDSALYLCASSFGGGPDTQYFGPGTRLTVL.

In this sample, this clone turned up many times. Other DNA variants within this sample encode the same CDR3. V is TRBV30 and J is TRBJ1-1, with D unclear. Looked up from germline, CDR1 is GTSNPN and CDR2 is SVGIG (reference sequence). The CDR3 extends over 14 amino acids. V was shortened by 2 bases and J by 0 bases, with 10 bases between the two germline ends. The CDR3 DNA reads TGTGCCTGGAGTCTTGGACGGTTGAACACTGAAGCTTTCTTT. It specifies CAWSLGRLNTEAFF.